This T cell receptor beta chain was documented in a study of CD8+ T cells in alopecia areata. In the study overall: Treatment of the treated patients consisted of oral tofacitinib, 5 to 10 mg twice daily. Study-wide results and limits: Having just one nonresponder leaves the connection between baseline CD8+ expansion and response unresolved. During tofacitinib treatment, many expanded lesional clones remained in scalp and blood.

This clone was seen a single time. Its antigen is unknown. Extraction of RNA preceded its reverse transcription into cDNA, which served as the sequencing template. Assay: immunoSEQ multiplex PCR; the TCRdb copy retains only in-frame clones and omits some. The profile shows 95,000 to 120,000 clones, roughly three fifths of them singletons. The treatment is: oral pan-JAK inhibitor, 5-10 mg twice daily. CDR3 length equals 14 residues. CDR1 is GTSNPN, CDR2 SVGIG, per germline (reference sequence). V lost 0 bases and J lost 9; bases outside the gene matches: 5. This chain links TRBV30 with TRBJ2-1; the match to TRBD2 covers 10 bases. This clonotype was obtained from a human donor with alopecia areata. Sequenced here: CD4+ T cells sorted from blood, sampled at week 24, from a patient treated with tofacitinib. CDR3 protein: CAWSVSGGVPEQFF. DNA for the CDR3: TGTGCCTGGAGTGTAAGCGGGGGGGTCCCTGAGCAGTTCTTC.